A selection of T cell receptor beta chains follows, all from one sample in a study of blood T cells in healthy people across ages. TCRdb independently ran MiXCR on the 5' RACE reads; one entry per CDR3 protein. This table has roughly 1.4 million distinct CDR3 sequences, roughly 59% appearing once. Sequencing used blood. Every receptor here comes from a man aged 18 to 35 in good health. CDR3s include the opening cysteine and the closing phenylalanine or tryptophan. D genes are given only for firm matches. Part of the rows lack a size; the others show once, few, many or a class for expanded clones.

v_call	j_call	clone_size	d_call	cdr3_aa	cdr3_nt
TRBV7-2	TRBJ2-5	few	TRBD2	CASSRGLAGMETQYF	TGTGCCAGCAGCCGAGGCTTAGCGGGAATGGAGACCCAGTACTTC
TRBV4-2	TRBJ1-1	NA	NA	CASSQAGKAFF	TGTGCCAGCAGCCAAGCGGGAAAAGCTTTCTTT
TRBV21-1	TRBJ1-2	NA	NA	CASSKTTDYGYTF	TGTGCCAGCAGCAAAACAACAGACTATGGCTACACCTTC
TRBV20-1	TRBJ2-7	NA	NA	CSAGRGGQGSEQYF	TGCAGTGCTGGGAGGGGCGGACAGGGAAGCGAGCAGTACTTC
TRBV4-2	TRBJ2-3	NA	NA	CASSQVRGSADTQYF	TGTGCCAGCAGCCAAGTTCGGGGGAGCGCAGATACGCAGTATTTT
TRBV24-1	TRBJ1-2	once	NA	CATSAQPNYGYTF	TGTGCCACCAGTGCACAGCCTAACTATGGCTACACCTTC
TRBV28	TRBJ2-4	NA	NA	CASSLTGVNVDKNIQYF	TGTGCCAGCAGCCTGACAGGAGTTAATGTAGACAAAAACATTCAGTACTTC
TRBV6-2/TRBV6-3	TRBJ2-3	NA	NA	CASSYLRGLRDTQYF	TGTGCCAGCAGTTACCTAAGGGGATTACGAGATACGCAGTATTTT
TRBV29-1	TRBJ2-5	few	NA	CSVDGGAIETQYF	TGCAGCGTTGACGGTGGGGCAATAGAGACCCAGTACTTC
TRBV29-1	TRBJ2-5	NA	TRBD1	CSVAPGQGLQETQYF	TGCAGCGTTGCCCCGGGACAGGGGCTCCAAGAGACCCAGTACTTC
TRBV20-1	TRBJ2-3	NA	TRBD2	CSATLGGGPDTQYF	TGCAGTGCCACCCTCGGCGGGGGGCCGGATACGCAGTATTTT
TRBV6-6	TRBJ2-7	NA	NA	CASCLARSSYEQYF	TGTGCCTCATGTCTAGCCAGGAGCTCCTACGAGCAGTACTTC
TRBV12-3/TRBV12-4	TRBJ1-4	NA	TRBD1	CASSLRQGFNEKLFF	TGTGCCAGCAGTTTACGACAGGGATTTAATGAAAAACTGTTTTTT
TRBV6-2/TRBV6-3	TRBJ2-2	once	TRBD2	CASRTLRLGLEVTGELFF	TGTGCCAGCAGAACACTCCGACTGGGACTAGAAGTCACCGGGGAGCTGTTTTTT
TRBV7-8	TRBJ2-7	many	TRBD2	CASSDIRGGEQYF	TGTGCCAGCAGCGATATTCGCGGGGGGGAGCAGTACTTC
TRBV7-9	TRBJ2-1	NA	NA	CASRPSGVLYNEQFF	TGTGCCAGCAGACCTTCGGGGGTACTATACAATGAGCAGTTCTTC
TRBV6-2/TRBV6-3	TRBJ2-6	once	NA	CASSRIGSGANVLTF	TGTGCCAGCAGCAGAATCGGCTCTGGGGCCAACGTCCTGACTTTC
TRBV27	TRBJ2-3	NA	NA	CASRIDSFSTDTQYF	TGTGCCAGCAGGATAGACAGTTTTAGCACAGATACGCAGTATTTT
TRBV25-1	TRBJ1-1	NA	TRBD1	CASSVITGGDTEAFF	TGTGCCAGCAGTGTCATAACAGGGGGAGACACTGAAGCTTTCTTT
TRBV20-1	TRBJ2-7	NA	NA	CSASKTDEQYF	TGCAGTGCTAGTAAAACTGACGAGCAGTACTTC
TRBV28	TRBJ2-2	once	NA	CASSGAAANTGELFF	TGTGCCAGCAGTGGGGCAGCAGCGAACACCGGGGAGCTGTTTTTT
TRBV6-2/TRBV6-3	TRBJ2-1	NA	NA	CASSYSNHNEQFF	TGTGCCAGCAGTTACTCGAATCACAATGAGCAGTTCTTC
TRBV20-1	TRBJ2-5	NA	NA	CSARWDLEETQYF	TGCAGTGCTAGATGGGACCTTGAAGAGACCCAGTACTTC
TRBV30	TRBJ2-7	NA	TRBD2	CAWSVLRLAHSYEQYF	TGTGCCTGGAGTGTACTTAGACTAGCCCATTCCTACGAGCAGTACTTC
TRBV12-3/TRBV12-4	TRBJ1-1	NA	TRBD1	CASSDRESRNTEAFF	TGTGCCAGCAGCGACAGGGAATCAAGGAACACTGAAGCTTTCTTT
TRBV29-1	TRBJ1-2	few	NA	CSVAGGSNYGYTF	TGCAGCGTTGCAGGAGGTTCTAACTATGGCTACACCTTC
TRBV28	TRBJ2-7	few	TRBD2	CASSLWTSGTTYEQYF	TGTGCCAGCAGTCTATGGACTAGCGGAACTACCTACGAGCAGTACTTC
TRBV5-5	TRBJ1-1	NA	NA	CASSSLEGPEAFF	TGTGCCAGCAGCTCCCTCGAGGGCCCTGAAGCTTTCTTT
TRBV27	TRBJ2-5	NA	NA	CASREGVMGGTQYF	TGTGCCAGCAGGGAAGGCGTAATGGGGGGGACCCAGTACTTC
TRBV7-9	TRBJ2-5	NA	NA	CASSLENQGTYF	TGTGCCAGCAGCTTAGAAAATCAGGGGACGTACTTC
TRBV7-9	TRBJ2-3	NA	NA	CASRAWKGDTQYF	TGTGCCAGCAGGGCCTGGAAAGGGGATACGCAGTATTTT
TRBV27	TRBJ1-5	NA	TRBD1	CASRGTGLQPQHF	TGTGCCAGCCGGGGGACAGGACTACAGCCCCAGCATTTT